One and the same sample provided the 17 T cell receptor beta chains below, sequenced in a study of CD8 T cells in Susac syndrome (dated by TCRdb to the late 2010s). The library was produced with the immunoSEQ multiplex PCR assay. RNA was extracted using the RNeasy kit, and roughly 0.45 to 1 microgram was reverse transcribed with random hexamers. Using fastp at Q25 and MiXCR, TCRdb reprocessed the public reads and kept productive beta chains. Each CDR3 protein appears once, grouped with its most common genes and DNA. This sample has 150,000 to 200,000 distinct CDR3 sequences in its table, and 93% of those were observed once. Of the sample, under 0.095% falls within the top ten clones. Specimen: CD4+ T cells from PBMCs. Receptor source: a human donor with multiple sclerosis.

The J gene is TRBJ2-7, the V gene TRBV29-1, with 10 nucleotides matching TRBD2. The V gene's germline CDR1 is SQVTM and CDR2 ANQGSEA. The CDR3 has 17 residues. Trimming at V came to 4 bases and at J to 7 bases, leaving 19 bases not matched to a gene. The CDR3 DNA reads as TGCAGCGTTGCGTCGGCGGCCACTAGCGGGAATAGGAGAGAGCAGTACTTC. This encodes CSVASAATSGNRREQYF.

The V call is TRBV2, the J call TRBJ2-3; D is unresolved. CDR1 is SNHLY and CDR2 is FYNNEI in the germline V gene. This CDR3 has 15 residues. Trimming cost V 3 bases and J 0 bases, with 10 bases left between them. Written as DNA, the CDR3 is TGTGCCAGCAGTGACGTTTCGGCTAGCACAGATACGCAGTATTTT. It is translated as CASSDVSASTDTQYF.

The CDR3 DNA sequence: TGCAGTGCTAGTGGGGGGGACACAGGGCATTACGAGCAGTACTTC. It is translated as CSASGGDTGHYEQYF. The rearrangement joins TRBV20-1 to TRBJ2-7, with a weak D call TRBD2 (7 bases). Trimming took off 3 bases at V and 4 bases at J, with 19 bases between the two ends. Germline V gives CDR1 DFQATT, CDR2 SNEGSKA (reference sequence). The length of the CDR3 is 15 residues.

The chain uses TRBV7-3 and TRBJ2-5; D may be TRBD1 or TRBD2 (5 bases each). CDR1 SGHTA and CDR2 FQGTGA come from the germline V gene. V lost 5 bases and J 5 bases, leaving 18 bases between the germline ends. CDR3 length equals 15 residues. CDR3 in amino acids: CASSQLRGGRETQYF. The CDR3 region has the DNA TGTGCCAGCAGCCAACTTCGTGGGGGTCGGGAGACCCAGTACTTC.

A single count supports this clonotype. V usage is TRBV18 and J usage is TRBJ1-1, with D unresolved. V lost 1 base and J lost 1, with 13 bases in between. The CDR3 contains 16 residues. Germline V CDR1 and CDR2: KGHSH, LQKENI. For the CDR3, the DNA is TGTGCCAGCTCACCACGTGGGCAGAGTCGGAACACTGAAGCTTTCTTT. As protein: CASSPRGQSRNTEAFF.

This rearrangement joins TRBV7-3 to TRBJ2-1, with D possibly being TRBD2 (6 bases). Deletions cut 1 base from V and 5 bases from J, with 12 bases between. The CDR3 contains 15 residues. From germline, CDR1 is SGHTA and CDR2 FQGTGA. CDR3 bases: TGTGCCAGCAGCTTAATTGCGACTAGTAACAATGAGCAGTTCTTC. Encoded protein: CASSLIATSNNEQFF. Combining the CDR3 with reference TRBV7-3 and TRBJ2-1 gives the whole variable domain GAGVSQTPSNKVTEKGKYVELRCDPISGHTALYWYRQSLGQGPEFLIYFQGTGAADDSGLPNDRFFAVRPEGSVSTLKIQRTERGDSAVYLCASSLIATSNNEQFFGPGTRLTVL.

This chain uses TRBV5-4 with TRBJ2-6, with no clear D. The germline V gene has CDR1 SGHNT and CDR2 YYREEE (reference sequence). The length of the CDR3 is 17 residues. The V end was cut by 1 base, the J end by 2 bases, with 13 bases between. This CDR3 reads CASSLSTHRAGANVLTF. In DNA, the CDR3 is TGTGCCAGCAGCTTGTCCACACATCGAGCTGGGGCCAACGTCCTGACTTTC.

The CDR3 nucleotides read TGTGCCAGCAGCGTAGCTACGGCTAGCGGGGTGAGCACAGATACGCAGTATTTT. Translating it yields CASSVATASGVSTDTQYF. V gene TRBV9 combines with J gene TRBJ2-3; 9 positions match TRBD2. The junction had 8 bases not matched to a gene; V was cut back by 0 bases and J by 0 bases. CDR1 is SGDLS, CDR2 YYNGEE, per germline. The CDR3 loop spans 18 amino acids.

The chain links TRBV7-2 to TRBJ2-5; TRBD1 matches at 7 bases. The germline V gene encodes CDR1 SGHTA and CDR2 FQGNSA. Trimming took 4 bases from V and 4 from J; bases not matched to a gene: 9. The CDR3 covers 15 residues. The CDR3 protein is CASSSSGQPRETQYF. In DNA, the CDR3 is TGTGCCAGCAGCTCTTCGGGACAGCCCAGAGAGACCCAGTACTTC.

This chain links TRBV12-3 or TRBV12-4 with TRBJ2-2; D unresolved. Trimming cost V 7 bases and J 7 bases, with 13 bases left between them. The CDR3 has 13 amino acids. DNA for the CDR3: TGTGCCAGCAAGTTAACCCTATTCGGGGAGCTGTTTTTT. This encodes CASKLTLFGELFF.

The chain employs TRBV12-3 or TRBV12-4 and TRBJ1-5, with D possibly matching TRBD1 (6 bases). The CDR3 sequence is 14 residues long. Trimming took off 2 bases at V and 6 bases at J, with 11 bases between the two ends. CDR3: CASSLIGGAQPQHF. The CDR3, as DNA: TGTGCCAGCAGTTTAATCGGGGGGGCTCAGCCCCAGCATTTT.

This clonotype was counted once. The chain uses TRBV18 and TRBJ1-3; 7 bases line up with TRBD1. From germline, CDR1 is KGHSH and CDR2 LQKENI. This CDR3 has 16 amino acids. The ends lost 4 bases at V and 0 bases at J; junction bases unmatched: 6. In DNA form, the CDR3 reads TGTGCCAGCTCACTAGCCGGGACAGTCTCTGGAAACACCATATATTTT. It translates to CASSLAGTVSGNTIYF.

The CDR3 is CASSAGVNTEAFF. DNA for the CDR3: TGTGCCAGCAGTGCGGGGGTAAACACTGAAGCTTTCTTT. V and J are TRBV12-3 or TRBV12-4 and TRBJ1-1, with D perhaps matching TRBD1 (5 bases). Deletions cut 5 bases from V and 2 bases from J, with 9 bases between. This CDR3 contains 13 residues.

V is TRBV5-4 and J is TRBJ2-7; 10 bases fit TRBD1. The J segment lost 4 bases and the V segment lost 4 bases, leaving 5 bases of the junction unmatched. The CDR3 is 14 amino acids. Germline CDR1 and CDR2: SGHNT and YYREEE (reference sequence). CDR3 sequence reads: CASSKGQGLYEQYF. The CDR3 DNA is TGTGCCAGCAGCAAGGGACAGGGGCTGTACGAGCAGTACTTC. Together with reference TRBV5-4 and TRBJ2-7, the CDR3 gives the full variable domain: ETGVTQSPTHLIKTRGQQVTLRCSSQSGHNTVSWYQQALGQGPQFIFQYYREEENGRGNFPPRFSGLQFPNYSSELNVNALELDDSALYLCASSKGQGLYEQYFGPGTRLTVT.

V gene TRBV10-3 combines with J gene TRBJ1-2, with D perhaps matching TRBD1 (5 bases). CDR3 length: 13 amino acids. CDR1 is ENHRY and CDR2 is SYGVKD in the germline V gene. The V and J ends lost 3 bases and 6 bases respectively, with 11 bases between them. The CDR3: CAISDNGADGYTF. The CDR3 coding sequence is TGTGCCATCAGTGATAACGGGGCTGATGGCTACACCTTC.

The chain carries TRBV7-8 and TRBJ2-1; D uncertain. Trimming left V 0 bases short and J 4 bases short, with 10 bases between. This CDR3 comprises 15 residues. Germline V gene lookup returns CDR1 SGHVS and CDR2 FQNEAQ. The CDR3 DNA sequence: TGTGCCAGCAGCTTAGCGCTGGGCGGATACAATGAGCAGTTCTTC. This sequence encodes CASSLALGGYNEQFF. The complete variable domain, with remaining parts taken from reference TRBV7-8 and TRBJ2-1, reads GAGVSQSPRYKVAKRGQDVALRCDPISGHVSLFWYQQALGQGPEFLTYFQNEAQLDKSGLPSDRFFAERPEGSVSTLKIQRTQQEDSAVYLCASSLALGGYNEQFFGPGTRLTVL.

In DNA form, the CDR3 reads TGTGCCATCAAAGGGGACAGGGTCGACCCCGGGGAGCTGTTTTTT. Its protein product is CAIKGDRVDPGELFF. The rearrangement joins TRBV10-3 to TRBJ2-2, with 9 positions matching TRBD1. Germline CDR1 ENHRY, CDR2 SYGVKD. This CDR3 contains 15 residues. V was clipped by 7 bases and J by 6 bases; unmatched bases: 9.